This paragraph reports one T cell receptor beta chain. Germline CDR1 KGHSH, CDR2 LQKENI. V lost 3 bases to trimming and J lost 6 bases; unmatched junction nucleotides: 11. The CDR3 has 16 amino acids. The data originate from a study of shared clonotypes between healthy human individuals. Overall study: Aged between 18 and 49, the donors were a couple of women and a few men.

Produced via immunoSEQ multiplex PCR; TCRdb's table is partial and in-frame only. The table lists 600,000 to 750,000 clones, around 77% of them singletons, with under 2% in the top ten. V usage is TRBV18 and J usage is TRBJ1-5; 7 nucleotides agree with TRBD1. The sequencing input was memory CD4+ T cells sorted from blood. As for subset: CD45RA-negative fraction. The sequence came from a woman in her thirties in good health. The CDR3 loop reads CASSPWSTGEGQPQHF. The CDR3 nucleotides read TGTGCCAGCTCACCTTGGTCCACAGGGGAGGGTCAGCCCCAGCATTTT.